This TCR beta chain was observed in a study of ipilimumab plus nivolumab after autologous stem cell transplantation. Study-wide context: Both relapsed and primary refractory DLBCL were included.

The CDR3 sequence is 16 residues long. Germline-derived CDR1 and CDR2 are LNHDA and SQIVND (reference sequence). The ends were cut back, 5 bases at V and 11 bases at J, with 25 bases in the middle. Checkpoint therapy with ipilimumab 1 mg/kg began 14 to 28 days after transplant. The data were produced by immunoSEQ multiplex PCR, yet TCRdb's version contains in-frame clones alone and is incomplete. The sample contains 15,000 to 20,000 clones, roughly 70% of which appear only once. In the case of this clone: This sequence may be a read error, since a much larger clone differs from it by one base.

This TCR was recovered from a male donor with diffuse large B-cell lymphoma. This sample comprised PBMCs, obtained in a trial of ipilimumab plus nivolumab as post-transplant consolidation. The J gene is TRBJ1-5, the V gene TRBV19; D call uncertain. CDR3 sequence: CASSLRPDLGLQSQHF. The CDR3 nucleotides read TGTGCCAGTAGTCTACGGCCCGATTTGGGTCTACAGTCCCAGCATTTT. The whole variable domain, filled in from reference TRBV19 and TRBJ1-5, reads DGGITQSPKYLFRKEGQNVTLSCEQNLNHDAMYWYRQDPGQGLRLIYYSQIVNDFQKGDIAEGYSVSREKKESFPLTVTSAQKNPTAFYLCASSLRPDLGLQSQHFGDGTRLSIL.